Shown below are 3 T cell receptor beta chains from a single sample sequenced in a study of CD8 T cells in Susac syndrome. An input of about 0.5 to 1 ug of RNA was subjected to reverse transcription using random hexamers. TCRdb itself ran the immunoSEQ multiplex PCR reads through MiXCR, one entry per CDR3 protein. This table has 140,000 to 150,000 distinct CDR3 sequences, more than 90% appearing once. The sequencing input was CD4+ T cells from PBMCs. The origin of the receptors is a human donor with Susac syndrome.

The chain links TRBV7-9 to TRBJ1-2, with a possible D match to TRBD1 (5 bases). The CDR3 extends over 14 amino acids. The V end lost 5 bases, the J end lost 8 bases, and 18 bases lay between the germline ends. Germline-derived CDR1 and CDR2 are SEHNR and FQNEAQ (reference sequence). Here the CDR3 reads CASSQGDALRGYTF. The DNA of the CDR3 is TGTGCCAGCAGCCAGGGAGACGCTCTTCGAGGCTACACCTTC.

The chain uses TRBV20-1 and TRBJ2-3; TRBD2 is a possible D gene (7 bases). Between the trimmed V and J ends, which lost 6 bases and 8 bases, there was a span of 15 bases. The germline V gene encodes CDR1 DFQATT and CDR2 SNEGSKA (reference sequence). The CDR3 runs to 12 residues. CDR3 bases: TGCAGTGCGACCGGGGGGCGCGGTACGCAGTATTTT. It is translated as CSATGGRGTQYF.

The chain carries TRBV5-1 and TRBJ2-5; D tentatively reads TRBD1 or TRBD2 (5 bases each). The CDR3 is 16 amino acids. V was trimmed by 4 bases and J by 2 bases, leaving 18 bases between them. Germline V CDR1 and CDR2: SGHRS, YFSETQ. Written as DNA, the CDR3 is TGCGCCAGCAGCCCCCGGGACGGACGACAACAAGAGACCCAGTACTTC. As protein: CASSPRDGRQQETQYF.